The clone carrying this TCR beta chain has only a few counts. Its antigen is not identified. This sample was included in a study of metastatic and nonmetastatic thyroid tumors. Study summary: The study looked at repertoires side by side in blood and in tumor or nodule tissue from malignant and benign thyroid patients. Whole-study results and caveats: Reported TCR beta diversity, measured in blood and tumor, was significantly higher for malignant thyroid tumors than for benign nodules.

Germline trimming cut 6 bases from V and 4 bases from J; bases unmatched to any gene: 11. Germline CDR1 reads MNHNS; CDR2 reads SASEGT. CDR3 length: 16 residues. No patient received treatment before thyroid surgery. As handled by the study authors: The distant-metastasis classifier for papillary thyroid cancer was built from CDR3 differences across clinicopathological groups. TCRdb re-called clones via MiXCR from the PCR reads. TCRdb's processing, not the authors' own work, is the source of the V and J calls. In the table there are several thousand clones, approximately 32% of which are singletons. Sequencing was carried out using adjacent normal tissue. This sequence was found in a female donor with papillary thyroid cancer or a benign thyroid nodule (not recorded which). Some clones in this sample may be carry-over from other donors' samples. The chain has TRBV6-1 and TRBJ2-3; 9 positions agree with TRBD2. The CDR3 DNA follows: TGTGCCAGCAGCGCCCCCCCAGCGGGGGGCCCAGATACGCAGTATTTT. This codes for CASSAPPAGGPDTQYF.